Sequencing of this T cell receptor beta chain was carried out in a study of neoadjuvant anti-PD-1 for oral cavity cancer. The overall study: Patients mostly received three to four biweekly nivolumab doses at 3 mg/kg before surgery.

CDR1 SGHRS and CDR2 YFSETQ come from the germline V gene. V was pared by 0 bases and J by 0 bases, with 5 bases between. CDR3 length: 14 amino acids. Profiled with immunoSEQ multiplex PCR; TCRdb holds only in-frame clones, not every one. Of roughly 67,000 clones listed, around 88% are singletons. This clonotype originated in a person between 40 and 85 years old with oral cavity squamous cell carcinoma. The chain recombines TRBV5-1 with TRBJ2-3; the D is unclear. This specimen consisted of PBMCs, obtained before nivolumab (anti-PD-1) treatment. CDR3 residues: CASSLGASTDTQYF. In nucleotides, the CDR3 is TGCGCCAGCAGCTTGGGGGCGAGCACAGATACGCAGTATTTT.